The rows below give T cell receptor beta chains drawn from one sample of a study of T cell changes during pregnancy in multiple sclerosis. Using immunoSEQ multiplex PCR, the repertoire was profiled, and TCRdb retains in-frame clones only, with some absent. The data show under 50,000 clones, about 94% seen once. The sample was CD8+ T cells from peripheral blood mononuclear cells, taken in the first trimester of pregnancy. These receptors were taken from a female donor with multiple sclerosis, enrolled in a pregnancy study. CDR3s include the opening cysteine and the closing phenylalanine or tryptophan. A D gene is named only where the DNA matches it firmly. Only some rows state a clone size, as once, few, many or a class for expanded clones.

j_call,clone_size,d_call,v_call,cdr3_aa,cdr3_nt
TRBJ2-1,many,TRBD1,TRBV5-1,CASRSGGSYNEQFF,TGCGCCAGCAGATCAGGGGGCTCCTACAATGAGCAGTTCTTC
TRBJ2-7,-,TRBD2,TRBV27,CASSSGLAYEQYF,TGTGCCAGCAGCTCGGGACTAGCCTACGAGCAGTACTTC
TRBJ1-2,-,-,TRBV7-9,CASSLGGVGQLGHGYTF,TGTGCCAGCAGCTTAGGTGGGGTTGGACAGTTGGGACATGGCTACACCTTC
TRBJ1-5,few,-,TRBV7-9,CASSIGTPEANQPQHF,TGTGCCAGCAGCATCGGGACTCCCGAGGCCAATCAGCCCCAGCATTTT
TRBJ2-1,-,-,TRBV5-4,CASSLTPGTAYNEQFF,TGTGCCAGCAGCTTGACCCCCGGGACTGCCTACAATGAGCAGTTCTTC
TRBJ2-7,-,-,TRBV27,CASRDWYYEQYF,TGTGCCAGCAGGGACTGGTACTACGAGCAGTACTTC
TRBJ2-1,-,-,TRBV4-1,CASSQDIRYNEQFF,TGCGCCAGCAGCCAAGATATTCGGTACAATGAGCAGTTCTTC
TRBJ2-7,once,-,TRBV10-3,CAIRRGSHEQYF,TGTGCCATCAGACGGGGATCCCACGAGCAGTACTTC
TRBJ2-7,-,-,TRBV11-2,CASSLFTGYEQYF,TGTGCCAGCAGCTTATTCACAGGCTACGAGCAGTACTTC
TRBJ1-5,-,-,TRBV2,CASSGGSRNQPQHF,TGTGCCAGCAGTGGGGGCAGCCGCAATCAGCCCCAGCATTTT
TRBJ2-3,-,-,TRBV5-8,CASSYGRARGADTQYF,TGTGCCAGCAGCTATGGTAGGGCCAGGGGTGCAGATACGCAGTATTTT
TRBJ2-4,-,TRBD1,TRBV9,CASSEGTGRIQYF,TGTGCCAGCAGCGAGGGGACAGGGAGAATTCAGTACTTC
TRBJ1-1,-,-,TRBV7-8,CASSITQGLYTEAFF,TGTGCCAGCAGCATAACTCAGGGGTTATACACTGAAGCTTTCTTT
TRBJ2-3,-,-,TRBV7-9,CATLSTDTQYF,TGTGCCACCTTGAGCACAGATACGCAGTATTTT
TRBJ2-1,-,TRBD2,TRBV29-1,CSVEGLAGPYSSYNEQFF,TGCAGCGTTGAAGGACTAGCGGGTCCCTACAGCTCCTACAATGAGCAGTTCTTC
TRBJ1-6,-,TRBD1,TRBV7-8,CASSFETWTGSSYNSPLHF,TGTGCCAGCAGCTTCGAAACCTGGACAGGGAGCTCCTATAATTCACCCCTCCACTTT
TRBJ2-7,-,-,TRBV5-4,CASSLDGSYEQYF,TGTGCCAGCAGCTTGGACGGCTCCTACGAGCAGTACTTC
TRBJ1-2,once,TRBD1,TRBV25-1,CASSWTGGISYGYTF,TGTGCCAGCTCCTGGACAGGGGGCATTAGCTATGGCTACACCTTC
TRBJ1-2,-,-,TRBV7-9,CASSLALTGAIDYGYTF,TGTGCCAGCAGCTTAGCCCTAACAGGCGCTATCGATTATGGCTACACCTTC
TRBJ1-5,-,-,TRBV7-8,CASSLDRVMQPQHF,TGTGCCAGCAGCTTAGACAGGGTCATGCAGCCCCAGCATTTT
TRBJ2-7,-,TRBD2,TRBV5-4,CANSLYGREDYEQYF,TGTGCCAACAGCTTGTACGGACGGGAGGACTACGAGCAGTACTTC
TRBJ2-2,-,-,TRBV4-3,CASGFGGYTGELFF,TGCGCCAGCGGCTTCGGGGGTTACACCGGGGAGCTGTTTTTT
TRBJ2-2,-,TRBD1,TRBV7-6,CASSPRDRGDGELFF,TGTGCCAGCAGCCCCAGGGACAGGGGTGACGGGGAGCTGTTTTTT
TRBJ2-2,once,-,TRBV7-9,CASSFSERAAGELFF,TGTGCCAGCAGCTTCTCTGAGAGGGCTGCCGGGGAGCTGTTTTTT
TRBJ2-7,few,TRBD2,TRBV28,CASSFSGRVSYEQYF,TGTGCCAGCAGTTTTAGCGGGAGAGTTTCCTACGAGCAGTACTTC
TRBJ1-5,-,-,TRBV6-6,CASFQGTGSNQPQHF,TGTGCCTCCTTTCAGGGAACGGGTAGCAATCAGCCCCAGCATTTT
TRBJ1-2,-,-,TRBV5-1,CASSLGPPGNYGYTF,TGCGCCAGCAGCCTGGGGCCCCCCGGGAACTATGGCTACACCTTC
TRBJ1-1,-,-,TRBV27,CASSTGNTEAFF,TGTGCCAGCAGCACAGGGAACACTGAAGCTTTCTTT
TRBJ1-5,once,-,TRBV9,CASSVGGNREQPQHF,TGTGCCAGCAGCGTAGGTGGGAACAGGGAACAGCCCCAGCATTTT
TRBJ2-7,-,-,TRBV15,CATSRDGADSGEQYF,TGTGCCACCAGCAGAGATGGGGCTGACTCGGGCGAGCAGTACTTC
TRBJ2-7,-,-,TRBV13,CASSLGAGRYEQYF,TGTGCCAGCAGCTTAGGGGCAGGCAGATACGAGCAGTACTTC
TRBJ2-7,once,TRBD1,TRBV2,CASSPGTDYEQYF,TGTGCCAGCAGCCCCGGGACAGACTACGAGCAGTACTTC